What follows are 6 T cell receptor beta chains derived from one specimen sequenced in a study of cytotoxic CD8 clonotypes in ibrutinib-treated CLL. Using immunoSEQ multiplex PCR, the repertoire was profiled, and TCRdb retains in-frame clones only, with some absent. This sample has about 300,000 clones; roughly four fifths occur once, and the top ten carry 5.6%. The sequenced sample was PBMCs, obtained at disease progression, from a patient treated with ibrutinib. Every receptor here comes from a human donor with chronic lymphocytic leukemia.

The rearrangement uses TRBV29-1 and TRBJ2-7, with D perhaps TRBD2 (6 bases). The CDR3 has 12 amino acids. The V end was cut by 2 bases, the J end by 6 bases, with 11 bases between. Per germline, CDR1 SQVTM and CDR2 ANQGSEA. CDR3 sequence: CSVEWGVGEQYF. In DNA form, the CDR3 reads TGCAGCGTTGAATGGGGGGTCGGCGAGCAGTACTTC.

This rearrangement joins TRBV5-1 to TRBJ2-7; the match to TRBD1 covers 7 bases. V was clipped by 7 bases and J by 0 bases; unmatched bases: 4. The CDR3 length is 13 residues. CDR1 and CDR2 from the germline V gene are SGHRS and YFSETQ. Here the CDR3 DNA reads TGCGCCAGCCAACAGGGGCCCTCCTACGAGCAGTACTTC. As protein: CASQQGPSYEQYF.

This chain joins TRBV7-3 and TRBJ1-1; D perhaps matches TRBD1 (5 bases). This CDR3 contains 14 residues. Germline values: CDR1 SGHTA, CDR2 FQGTGA. The germline V and J ends were trimmed by 2 bases and 1 base, with 8 bases remaining between them. CDR3 amino acids: CASSLGRGNTEAFF. The CDR3 coding sequence is TGTGCCAGCAGCTTAGGTAGGGGGAACACTGAAGCTTTCTTT.

This clone was detected only a few times. The V and J genes are TRBV5-6 and TRBJ1-1; D not resolved. The CDR3 has 12 amino acids. The V end lost 5 bases, the J end lost 5 bases, and 10 bases lay between the germline ends. CDR1 is SGHDT, CDR2 YYEEEE, per germline. CDR3 in DNA: TGTGCCAGCAGTTTGATTTGGACTGAAGCTTTCTTT. Protein: CASSLIWTEAFF.

The rearrangement uses TRBV10-3 and TRBJ2-1; 10 nucleotides align to TRBD2. Germline values: CDR1 ENHRY, CDR2 SYGVKD. V gave up 11 bases and J gave up 2 bases; unmatched junction bases: 3. This CDR3 has 13 amino acids. The CDR3 reads CAGSGGAYNEQFF. In DNA, the CDR3 is TGTGCCGGGAGCGGGGGGGCCTACAATGAGCAGTTCTTC.

The J gene is TRBJ1-5, the V gene TRBV2; possibly TRBD1 for D (5 bases). Germline V gene data show CDR1 as SNHLY and CDR2 as FYNNEI. The CDR3 consists of 14 residues. The V gene lost 4 bases and the J gene lost 5 bases, with 12 bases spanning the gap. CDR3 protein: CASSGVSRDQPQHF. The CDR3 bases are TGTGCCAGCAGTGGGGTGTCCAGGGATCAGCCCCAGCATTTT.